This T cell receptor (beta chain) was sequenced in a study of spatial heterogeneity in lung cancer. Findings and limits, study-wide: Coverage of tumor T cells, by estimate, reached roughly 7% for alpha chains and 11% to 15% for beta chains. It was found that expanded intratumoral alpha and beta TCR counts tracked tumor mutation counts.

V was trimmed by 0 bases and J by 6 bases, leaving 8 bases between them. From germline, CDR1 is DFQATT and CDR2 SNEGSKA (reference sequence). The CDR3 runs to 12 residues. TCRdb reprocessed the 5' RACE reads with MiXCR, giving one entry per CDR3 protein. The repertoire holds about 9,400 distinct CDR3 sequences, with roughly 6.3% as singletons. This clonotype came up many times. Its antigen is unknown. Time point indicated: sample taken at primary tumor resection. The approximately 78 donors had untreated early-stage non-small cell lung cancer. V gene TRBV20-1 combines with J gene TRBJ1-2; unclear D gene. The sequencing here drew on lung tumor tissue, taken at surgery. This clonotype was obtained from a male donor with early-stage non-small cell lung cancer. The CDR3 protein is CSARDGRHGYTF. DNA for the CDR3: TGCAGTGCTAGAGACGGCAGGCATGGCTACACCTTC.